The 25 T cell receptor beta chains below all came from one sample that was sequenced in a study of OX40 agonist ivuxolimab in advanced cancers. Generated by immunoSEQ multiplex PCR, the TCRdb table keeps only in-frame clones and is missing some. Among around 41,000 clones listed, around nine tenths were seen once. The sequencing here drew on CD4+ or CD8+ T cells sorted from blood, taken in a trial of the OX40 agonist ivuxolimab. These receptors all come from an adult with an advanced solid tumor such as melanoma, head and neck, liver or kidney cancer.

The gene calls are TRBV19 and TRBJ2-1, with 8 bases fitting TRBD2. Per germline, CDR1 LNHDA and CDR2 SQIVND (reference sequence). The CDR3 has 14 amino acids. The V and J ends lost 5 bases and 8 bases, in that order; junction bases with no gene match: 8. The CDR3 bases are TGTGCCAGTAGTGAGACTAGCGTAGGTGATGAGCAGTTCTTC. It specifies CASSETSVGDEQFF.

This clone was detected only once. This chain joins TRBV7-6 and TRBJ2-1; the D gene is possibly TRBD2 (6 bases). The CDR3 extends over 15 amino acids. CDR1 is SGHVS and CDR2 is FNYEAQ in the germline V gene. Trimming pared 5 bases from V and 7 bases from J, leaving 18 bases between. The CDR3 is CASSAGTGPGNEQFF. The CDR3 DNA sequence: TGTGCCAGCAGCGCGGGGACGGGCCCGGGGAATGAGCAGTTCTTC.

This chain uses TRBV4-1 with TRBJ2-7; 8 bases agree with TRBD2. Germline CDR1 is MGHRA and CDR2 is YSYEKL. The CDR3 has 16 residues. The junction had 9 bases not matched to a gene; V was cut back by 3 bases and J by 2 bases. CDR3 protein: CASSQTGGNLAYEQYF. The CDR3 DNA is TGCGCCAGCAGCCAGACGGGAGGGAATCTCGCCTACGAGCAGTACTTC.

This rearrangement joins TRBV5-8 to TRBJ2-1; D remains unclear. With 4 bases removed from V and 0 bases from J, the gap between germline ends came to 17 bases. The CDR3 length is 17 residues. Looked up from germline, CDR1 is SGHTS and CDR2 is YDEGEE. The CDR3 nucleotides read TGTGCCAGCAGCCGACAATCCACGTGGTACTCCTACAATGAGCAGTTCTTC. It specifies CASSRQSTWYSYNEQFF. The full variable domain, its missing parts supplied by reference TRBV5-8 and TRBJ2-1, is EAGVTQSPTHLIKTRGQQATLRCSPISGHTSVYWYQQALGLGLQFLLWYDEGEERNRGNFPPRFSGRQFPNYSSELNVNALELEDSALYLCASSRQSTWYSYNEQFFGPGTRLTVL.

CDR3 nucleotides: TGTGCCATCGCCTCAAAGGTTGGGGAAAAACTGTTTTTT. Translation gives CAIASKVGEKLFF. This sequence joins TRBV27 and TRBJ1-4, with D hard to call. The CDR3 is 13 amino acids. Trimming cost V 10 bases and J 8 bases, with 17 bases left between them. Germline values: CDR1 MNHEY, CDR2 SMNVEV (reference sequence).

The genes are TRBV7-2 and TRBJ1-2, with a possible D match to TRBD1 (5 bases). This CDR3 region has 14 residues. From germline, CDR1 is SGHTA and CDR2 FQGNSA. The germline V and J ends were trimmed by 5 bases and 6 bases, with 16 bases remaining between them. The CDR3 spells CASSPESGGNGYTF. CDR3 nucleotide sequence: TGTGCCAGCAGCCCCGAGAGCGGGGGAAATGGCTACACCTTC. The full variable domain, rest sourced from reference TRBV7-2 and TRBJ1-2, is GAGVSQSPSNKVTEKGKDVELRCDPISGHTALYWYRQSLGQGLEFLIYFQGNSAPDKSGLPSDRFSAERTGGSVSTLTIQRTQQEDSAVYLCASSPESGGNGYTFGSGTRLTVV.

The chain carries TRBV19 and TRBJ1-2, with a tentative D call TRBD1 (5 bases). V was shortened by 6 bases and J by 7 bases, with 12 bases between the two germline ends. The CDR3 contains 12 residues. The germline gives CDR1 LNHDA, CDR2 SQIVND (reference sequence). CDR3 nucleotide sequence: TGTGCCAGTAGAATGAAGGGGCGTGGCTACACCTTC. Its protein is CASRMKGRGYTF. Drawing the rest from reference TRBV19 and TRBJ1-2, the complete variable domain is DGGITQSPKYLFRKEGQNVTLSCEQNLNHDAMYWYRQDPGQGLRLIYYSQIVNDFQKGDIAEGYSVSREKKESFPLTVTSAQKNPTAFYLCASRMKGRGYTFGSGTRLTVV.

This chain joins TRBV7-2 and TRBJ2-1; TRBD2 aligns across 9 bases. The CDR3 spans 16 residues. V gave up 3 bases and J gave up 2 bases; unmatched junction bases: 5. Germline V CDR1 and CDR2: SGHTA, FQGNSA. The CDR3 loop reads CASSFEAGGTYNEQFF. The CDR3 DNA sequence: TGTGCCAGCAGCTTCGAAGCGGGGGGTACCTACAATGAGCAGTTCTTC.

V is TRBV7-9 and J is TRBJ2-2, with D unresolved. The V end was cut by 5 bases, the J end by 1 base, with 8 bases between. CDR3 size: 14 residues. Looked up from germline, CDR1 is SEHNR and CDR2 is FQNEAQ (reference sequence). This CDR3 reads CASSLDWNTGELFF. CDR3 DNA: TGTGCCAGCAGCCTAGACTGGAACACCGGGGAGCTGTTTTTT.

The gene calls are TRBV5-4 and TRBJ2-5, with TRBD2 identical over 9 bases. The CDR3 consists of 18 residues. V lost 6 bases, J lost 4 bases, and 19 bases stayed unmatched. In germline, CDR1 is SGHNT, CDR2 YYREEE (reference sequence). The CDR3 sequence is CASTPGGGGPPALETQYF. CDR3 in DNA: TGTGCCAGCACCCCGGGCGGGGGGGGGCCCCCCGCGTTAGAGACCCAGTACTTC.

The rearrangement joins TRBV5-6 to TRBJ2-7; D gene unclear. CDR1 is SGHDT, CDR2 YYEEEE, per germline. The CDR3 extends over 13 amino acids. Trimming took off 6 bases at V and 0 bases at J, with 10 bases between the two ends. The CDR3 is CASNRRTSYEQYF. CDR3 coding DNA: TGTGCCAGCAACCGCCGAACCTCCTACGAGCAGTACTTC.

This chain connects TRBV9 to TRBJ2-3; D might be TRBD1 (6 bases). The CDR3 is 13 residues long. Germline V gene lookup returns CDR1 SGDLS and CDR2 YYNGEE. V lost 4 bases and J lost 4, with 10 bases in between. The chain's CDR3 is CASSFSGADTQYF. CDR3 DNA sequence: TGTGCCAGCAGCTTCTCAGGGGCAGATACGCAGTATTTT.

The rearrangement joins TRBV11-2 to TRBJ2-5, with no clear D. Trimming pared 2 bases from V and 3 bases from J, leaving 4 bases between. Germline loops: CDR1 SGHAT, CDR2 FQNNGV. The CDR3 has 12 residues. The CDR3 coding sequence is TGTGCCAGCAGCTTAATAGAAGAGACCCAGTACTTC. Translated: CASSLIEETQYF.

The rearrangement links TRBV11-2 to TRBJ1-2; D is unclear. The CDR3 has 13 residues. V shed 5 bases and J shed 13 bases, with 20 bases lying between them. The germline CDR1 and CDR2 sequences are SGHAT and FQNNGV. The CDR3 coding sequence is TGTGCCAGCAGCCCCGAAGCTCTGCTGCAGAGCACCTTC. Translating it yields CASSPEALLQSTF.

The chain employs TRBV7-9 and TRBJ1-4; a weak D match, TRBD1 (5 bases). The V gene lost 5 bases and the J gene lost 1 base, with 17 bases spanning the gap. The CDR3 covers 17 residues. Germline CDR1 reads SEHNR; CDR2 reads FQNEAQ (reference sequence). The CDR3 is CASSRVGVPRTNEKLFF. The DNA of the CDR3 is TGTGCCAGCAGCCGGGTGGGGGTTCCCCGAACTAATGAAAAACTGTTTTTT.

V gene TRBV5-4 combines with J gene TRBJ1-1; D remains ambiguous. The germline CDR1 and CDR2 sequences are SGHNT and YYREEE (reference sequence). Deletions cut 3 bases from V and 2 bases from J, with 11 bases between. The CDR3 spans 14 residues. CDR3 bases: TGTGCCAGCAGCTCCGGTGGGGTTAACACTGAAGCTTTCTTT. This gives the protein CASSSGGVNTEAFF.

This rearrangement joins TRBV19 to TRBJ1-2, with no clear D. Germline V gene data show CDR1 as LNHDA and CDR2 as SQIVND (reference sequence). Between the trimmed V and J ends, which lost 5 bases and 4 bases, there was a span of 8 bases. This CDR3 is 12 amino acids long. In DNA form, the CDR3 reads TGTGCCAGTAGTCCCCGGGGCTATGGCTACACCTTC. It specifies CASSPRGYGYTF.

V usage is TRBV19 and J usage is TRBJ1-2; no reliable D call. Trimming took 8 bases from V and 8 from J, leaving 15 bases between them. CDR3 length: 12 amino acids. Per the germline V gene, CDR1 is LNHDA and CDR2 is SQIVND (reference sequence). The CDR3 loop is CASSAAFGGYTF. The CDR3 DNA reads TGTGCCAGTTCGGCAGCCTTCGGGGGCTACACCTTC. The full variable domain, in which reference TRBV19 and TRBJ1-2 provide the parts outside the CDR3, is DGGITQSPKYLFRKEGQNVTLSCEQNLNHDAMYWYRQDPGQGLRLIYYSQIVNDFQKGDIAEGYSVSREKKESFPLTVTSAQKNPTAFYLCASSAAFGGYTFGSGTRLTVV.

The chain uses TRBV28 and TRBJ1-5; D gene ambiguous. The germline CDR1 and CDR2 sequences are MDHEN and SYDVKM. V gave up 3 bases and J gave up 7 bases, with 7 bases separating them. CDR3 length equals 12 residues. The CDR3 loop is CASSFPSQPQHF. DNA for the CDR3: TGTGCCAGCAGTTTCCCCTCCCAGCCCCAGCATTTT.

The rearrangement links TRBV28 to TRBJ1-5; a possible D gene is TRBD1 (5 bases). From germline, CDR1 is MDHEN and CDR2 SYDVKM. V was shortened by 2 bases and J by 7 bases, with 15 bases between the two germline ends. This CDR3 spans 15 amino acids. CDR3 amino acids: CASSLVLGEGQPQHF. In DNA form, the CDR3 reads TGTGCCAGCAGTTTAGTTTTGGGGGAAGGGCAGCCCCAGCATTTT.

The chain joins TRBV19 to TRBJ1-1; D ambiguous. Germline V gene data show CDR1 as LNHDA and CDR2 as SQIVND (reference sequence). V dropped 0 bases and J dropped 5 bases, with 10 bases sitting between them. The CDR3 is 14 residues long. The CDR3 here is CASSIDGSGTEAFF. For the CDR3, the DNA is TGTGCCAGTAGTATAGATGGATCGGGGACTGAAGCTTTCTTT.

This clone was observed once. The CDR3 here is CASSGSQPQHF. CDR3 in DNA: TGTGCCAGCAGCGGCAGTCAGCCCCAGCATTTT. The gene calls are TRBV5-8 and TRBJ1-5; D uncertain. This CDR3 is built from 11 residues. Trimming removed 4 bases at V and 6 bases at J, with 5 bases between. From germline, CDR1 is SGHTS and CDR2 YDEGEE.

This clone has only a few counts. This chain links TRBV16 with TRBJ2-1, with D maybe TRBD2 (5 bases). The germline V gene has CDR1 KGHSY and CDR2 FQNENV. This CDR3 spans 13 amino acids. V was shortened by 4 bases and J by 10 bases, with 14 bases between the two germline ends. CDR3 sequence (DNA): TGTGCCAGCAGCCTTCCGGGGTCCAGGGAGCAGTTCTTC. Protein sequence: CASSLPGSREQFF.

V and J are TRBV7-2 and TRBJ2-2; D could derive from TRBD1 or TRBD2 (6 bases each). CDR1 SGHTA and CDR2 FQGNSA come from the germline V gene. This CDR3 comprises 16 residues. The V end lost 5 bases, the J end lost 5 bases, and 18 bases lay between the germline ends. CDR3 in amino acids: CASSRWGAAGTGELFF. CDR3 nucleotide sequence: TGTGCCAGCAGCCGTTGGGGGGCCGCGGGAACCGGGGAGCTGTTTTTT.

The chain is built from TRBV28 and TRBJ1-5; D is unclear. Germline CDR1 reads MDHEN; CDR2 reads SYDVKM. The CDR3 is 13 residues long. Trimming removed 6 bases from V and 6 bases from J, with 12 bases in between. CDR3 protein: CASSHGEGQPQHF. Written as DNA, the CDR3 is TGTGCCAGCAGCCACGGGGAGGGTCAGCCCCAGCATTTT.